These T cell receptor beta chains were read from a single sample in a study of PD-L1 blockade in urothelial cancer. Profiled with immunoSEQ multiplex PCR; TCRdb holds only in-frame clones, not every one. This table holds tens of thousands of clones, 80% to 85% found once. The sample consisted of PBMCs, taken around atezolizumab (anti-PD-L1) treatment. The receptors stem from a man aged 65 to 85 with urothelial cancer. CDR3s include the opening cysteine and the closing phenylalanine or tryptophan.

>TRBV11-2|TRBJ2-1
CASSAPGQGYNEQFF
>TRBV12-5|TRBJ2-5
CASAASGQVMWTQYF
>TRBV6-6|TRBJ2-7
CASSYSHNYEQYF
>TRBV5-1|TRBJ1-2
CASSQPGQGAYGYTF
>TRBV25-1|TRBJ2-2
CASSEPTGTDTGELFF
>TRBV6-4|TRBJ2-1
CASSESYLRGGEQFF
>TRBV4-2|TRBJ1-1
CASSQQQDRPNTEAFF
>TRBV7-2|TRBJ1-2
CASSPPAAVYGYTF
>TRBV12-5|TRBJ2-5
CASGPRTGKETQYF
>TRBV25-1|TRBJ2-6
CASSEVGAGANVLTF
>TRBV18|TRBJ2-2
CASSPAGNSGELFF